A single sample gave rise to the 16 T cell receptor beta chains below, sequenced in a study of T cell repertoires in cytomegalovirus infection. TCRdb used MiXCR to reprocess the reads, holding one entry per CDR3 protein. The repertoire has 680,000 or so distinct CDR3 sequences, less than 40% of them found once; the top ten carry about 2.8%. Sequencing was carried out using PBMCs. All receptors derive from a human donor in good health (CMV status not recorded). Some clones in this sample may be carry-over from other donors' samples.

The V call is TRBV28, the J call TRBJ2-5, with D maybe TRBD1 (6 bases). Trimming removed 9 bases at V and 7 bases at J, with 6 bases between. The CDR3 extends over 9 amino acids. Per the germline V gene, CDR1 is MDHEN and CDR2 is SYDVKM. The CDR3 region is CARGGTQYF. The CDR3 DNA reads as TGTGCCAGAGGGGGGACCCAGTACTTC. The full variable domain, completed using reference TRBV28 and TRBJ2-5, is DVKVTQSSRYLVKRTGEKVFLECVQDMDHENMFWYRQDPGLGLRLIYFSYDVKMKEKGDIPEGYSVSREKKERFSLILESASTNQTSMYLCARGGTQYFGPGTRLLVL.

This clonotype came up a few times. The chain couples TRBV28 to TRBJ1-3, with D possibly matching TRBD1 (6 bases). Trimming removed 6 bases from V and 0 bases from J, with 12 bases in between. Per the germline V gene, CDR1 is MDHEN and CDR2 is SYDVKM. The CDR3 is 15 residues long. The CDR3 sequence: CASSQGPSSGNTIYF. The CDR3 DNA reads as TGTGCCAGCAGCCAGGGGCCGAGCTCTGGAAACACCATATATTTT.

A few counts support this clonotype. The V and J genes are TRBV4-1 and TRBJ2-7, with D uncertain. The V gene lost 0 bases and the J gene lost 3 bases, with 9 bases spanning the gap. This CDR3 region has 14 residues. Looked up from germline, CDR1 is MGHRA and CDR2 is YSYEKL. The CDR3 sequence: CASSQDPTDYEQYF. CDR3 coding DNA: TGCGCCAGCAGCCAAGACCCGACCGACTACGAGCAGTACTTC.

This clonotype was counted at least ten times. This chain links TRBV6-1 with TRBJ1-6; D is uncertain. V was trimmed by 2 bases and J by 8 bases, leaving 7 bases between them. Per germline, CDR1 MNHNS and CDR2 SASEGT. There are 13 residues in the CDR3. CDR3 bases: TGTGCCAGCAGTGAAACTAATGATTCACCCCTCCACTTT. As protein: CASSETNDSPLHF.

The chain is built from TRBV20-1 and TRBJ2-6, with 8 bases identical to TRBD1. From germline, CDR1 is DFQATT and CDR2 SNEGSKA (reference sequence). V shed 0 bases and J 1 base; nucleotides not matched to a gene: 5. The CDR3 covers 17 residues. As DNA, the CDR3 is TGCAGTGCTAGAGACGGACAGGGACCATCTGGGGCCAACGTCCTGACTTTC. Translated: CSARDGQGPSGANVLTF.

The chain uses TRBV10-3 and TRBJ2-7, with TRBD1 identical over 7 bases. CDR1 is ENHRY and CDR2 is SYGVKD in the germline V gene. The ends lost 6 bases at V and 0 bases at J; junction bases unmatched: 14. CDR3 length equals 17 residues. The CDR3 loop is CAIRSREQGSFSYEQYF. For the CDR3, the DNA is TGTGCCATCAGGAGTAGAGAACAGGGGTCGTTCTCCTACGAGCAGTACTTC.

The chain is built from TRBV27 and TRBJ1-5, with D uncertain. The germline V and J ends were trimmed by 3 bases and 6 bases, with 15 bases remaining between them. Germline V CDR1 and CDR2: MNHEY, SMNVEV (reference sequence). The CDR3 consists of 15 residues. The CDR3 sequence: CASSFGGALFQPQHF. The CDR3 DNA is TGTGCCAGCAGTTTCGGCGGTGCGCTGTTTCAGCCCCAGCATTTT.

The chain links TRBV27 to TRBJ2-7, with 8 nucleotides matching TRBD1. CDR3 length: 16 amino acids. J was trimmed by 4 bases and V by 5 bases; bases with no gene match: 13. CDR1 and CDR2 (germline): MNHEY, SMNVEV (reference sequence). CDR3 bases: TGTGCCAGCAGTCCGGGGACAGGCCAAATGGGATACGAGCAGTACTTC. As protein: CASSPGTGQMGYEQYF.

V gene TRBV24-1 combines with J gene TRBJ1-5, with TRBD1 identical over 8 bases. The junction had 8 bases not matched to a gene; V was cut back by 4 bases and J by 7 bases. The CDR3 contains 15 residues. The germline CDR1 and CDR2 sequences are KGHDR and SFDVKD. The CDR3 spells CATSDPRQGKQPQHF. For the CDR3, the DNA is TGTGCCACCAGTGACCCGCGACAGGGGAAACAGCCCCAGCATTTT.

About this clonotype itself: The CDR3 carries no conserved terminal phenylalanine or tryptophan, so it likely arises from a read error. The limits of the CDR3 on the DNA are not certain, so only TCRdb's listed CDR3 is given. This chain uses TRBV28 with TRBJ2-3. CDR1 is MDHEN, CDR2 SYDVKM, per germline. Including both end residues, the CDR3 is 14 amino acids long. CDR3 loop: CASSFLADTETQSL.

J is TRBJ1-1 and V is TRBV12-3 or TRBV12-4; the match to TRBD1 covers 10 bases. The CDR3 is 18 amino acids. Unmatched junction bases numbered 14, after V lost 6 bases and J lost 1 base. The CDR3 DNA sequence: TGTGCCAGCAGACCCCCCGACAGGGGGCTCAGGCGGAACACTGAAGCTTTCTTT. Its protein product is CASRPPDRGLRRNTEAFF.

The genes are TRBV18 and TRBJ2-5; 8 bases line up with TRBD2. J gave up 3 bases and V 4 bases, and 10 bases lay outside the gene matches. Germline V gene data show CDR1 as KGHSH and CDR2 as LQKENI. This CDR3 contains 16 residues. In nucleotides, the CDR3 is TGTGCCAGCTCACTAAACCCCACAGCGGGAGAAGAGACCCAGTACTTC. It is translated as CASSLNPTAGEETQYF.

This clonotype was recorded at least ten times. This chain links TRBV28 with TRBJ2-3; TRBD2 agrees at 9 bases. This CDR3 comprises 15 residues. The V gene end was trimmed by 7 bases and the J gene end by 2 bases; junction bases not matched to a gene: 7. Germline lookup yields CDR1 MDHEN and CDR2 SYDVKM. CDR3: CASKGLAGYTDTQYF. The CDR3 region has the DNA TGTGCCAGCAAGGGGCTAGCGGGGTACACAGATACGCAGTATTTT.

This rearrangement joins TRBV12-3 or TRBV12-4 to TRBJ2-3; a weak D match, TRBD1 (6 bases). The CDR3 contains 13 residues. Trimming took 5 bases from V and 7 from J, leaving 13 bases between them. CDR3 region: CASSNVDRNTQYF. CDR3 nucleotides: TGTGCCAGCAGTAACGTGGACAGAAATACGCAGTATTTT.

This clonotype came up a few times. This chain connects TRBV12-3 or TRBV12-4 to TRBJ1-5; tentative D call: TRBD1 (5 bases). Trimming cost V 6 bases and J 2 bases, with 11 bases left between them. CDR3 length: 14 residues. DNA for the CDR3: TGTGCCAGCAGGGAGGGACTGGGCAATCAGCCCCAGCATTTT. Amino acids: CASREGLGNQPQHF.

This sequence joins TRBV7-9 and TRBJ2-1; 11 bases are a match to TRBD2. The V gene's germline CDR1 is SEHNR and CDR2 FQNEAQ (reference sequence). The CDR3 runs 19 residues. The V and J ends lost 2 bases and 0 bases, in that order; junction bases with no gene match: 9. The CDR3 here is CASSLRGLAGFSSYNEQFF. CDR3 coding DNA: TGTGCCAGCAGCTTACGTGGACTAGCGGGCTTTAGCTCCTACAATGAGCAGTTCTTC.